Listed below are T cell receptor beta chains from one sample, sequenced in a study of CD8+ T cells in alopecia areata. Using immunoSEQ multiplex PCR, the repertoire was profiled, and TCRdb retains in-frame clones only, with some absent. The sample carries around 82,000 clones, roughly half recorded once. Sequencing used NKG2D-high CD8+ T cells sorted from blood. These receptors came from a human donor with alopecia areata. Both conserved end residues are part of each CDR3. A D gene is named only where the DNA matches it firmly. Expanded clones are given a class, and other clones once, few, many or no size at all.

size	V	D	J	CDR3	DNA
-	TRBV29-1	TRBD2	TRBJ2-7	CSVEASGPSSYEQYF	TGCAGCGTTGAGGCTAGCGGGCCGAGCTCCTACGAGCAGTACTTC
few	TRBV7-9	TRBD1	TRBJ1-6	CASSSTGLNSPLHF	TGTGCCAGCAGCTCGACAGGGCTGAATTCACCCCTCCACTTT
-	TRBV9	-	TRBJ2-2	CASRDSYTGELFF	TGTGCCAGTAGGGACTCCTACACCGGGGAGCTGTTTTTT
-	TRBV30	-	TRBJ1-1	CAWVEAFF	TGTGCCTGGGTTGAAGCTTTCTTT
-	TRBV30	-	TRBJ2-7	CACEDLREQYF	TGTGCCTGTGAGGACCTGCGCGAGCAGTACTTC
once	TRBV27	-	TRBJ2-1	CASNRGREQFF	TGTGCCAGCAATCGGGGAAGAGAGCAGTTCTTC
-	TRBV27	-	TRBJ1-5	CASMKGAGDQPQHF	TGTGCCAGCATGAAGGGCGCCGGGGATCAGCCCCAGCATTTT
-	TRBV7-9	TRBD2	TRBJ2-1	CASSTSSGRTVNEQFF	TGTGCCAGCAGCACTTCTAGCGGGAGAACGGTTAATGAGCAGTTCTTC
few	TRBV29-1	-	TRBJ2-2	CSVQYTGELFF	TGCAGCGTACAGTACACCGGGGAGCTGTTTTTT
-	TRBV5-6	-	TRBJ2-1	CASSLGHAGVVEQFF	TGTGCCAGCAGCTTGGGTCATGCAGGGGTGGTTGAGCAGTTCTTC
-	TRBV7-9	-	TRBJ2-3	CASTHEGTDTQYF	TGTGCCAGCACCCACGAAGGCACAGATACGCAGTATTTT
-	TRBV27	TRBD1	TRBJ2-7	CASSSGTGVLEQYF	TGTGCCAGCAGCTCCGGGACAGGTGTTCTCGAGCAGTACTTC
-	TRBV5-1	-	TRBJ1-1	CASSLGANTEAFF	TGCGCCAGCAGCTTGGGAGCGAACACTGAAGCTTTCTTT
-	TRBV25-1	TRBD1	TRBJ1-2	CASSEGDRGHGYTF	TGTGCCAGCAGTGAAGGGGACAGGGGGCATGGCTACACCTTC
-	TRBV29-1	-	TRBJ2-1	CSVEASTPHEQFF	TGCAGCGTTGAGGCCTCCACACCTCATGAGCAGTTCTTC
-	TRBV28	TRBD1	TRBJ1-2	CASIQQGGYGYTF	TGTGCCAGCATTCAACAGGGGGGCTATGGCTACACCTTC
-	TRBV27	-	TRBJ1-2	CASSLSESPYYGYTF	TGTGCCAGCAGTTTATCAGAGAGCCCCTACTATGGCTACACCTTC
few	TRBV30	-	TRBJ2-1	CAWSWGAAEQFF	TGTGCCTGGAGTTGGGGGGCAGCTGAGCAGTTCTTC
few	TRBV29-1	TRBD2	TRBJ2-2	CSVEEAGGTGELFF	TGCAGCGTTGAAGAGGCGGGAGGCACCGGGGAGCTGTTTTTT
once	TRBV30	TRBD2	TRBJ2-1	CAIGLAGRNEQFF	TGTGCCATAGGGCTAGCGGGAAGGAATGAGCAGTTCTTC
-	TRBV2	-	TRBJ1-1	CAIPGDMNTEAFF	TGTGCCATCCCAGGGGATATGAACACTGAAGCTTTCTTT
-	TRBV5-1	TRBD2	TRBJ2-1	CASTPSGGAGNEQFF	TGCGCCAGCACTCCTAGCGGGGGAGCGGGCAATGAGCAGTTCTTC
-	TRBV2	-	TRBJ1-2	CASSEPAGINYGYTF	TGTGCCAGCAGTGAACCGGCAGGGATTAACTATGGCTACACCTTC